The 9 T cell receptor beta chains below come from one sample, sequenced in a study of cytotoxic CD8 clonotypes in ibrutinib-treated CLL. Sequencing was performed with immunoSEQ multiplex PCR; in TCRdb, only in-frame clones are kept and a portion is missing. The sample lists approximately 140,000 clones, 85% to 95% occurring once. The sample in question was PBMCs, obtained after 12 months of ibrutinib treatment. The receptors come from a human donor with chronic lymphocytic leukemia.

The gene calls are TRBV13 and TRBJ2-7; a possible D gene is TRBD2 (6 bases). V was pared by 3 bases and J by 5 bases, with 8 bases between. From germline, CDR1 is PRHDT and CDR2 FYEKMQ (reference sequence). CDR3 size: 12 residues. CDR3 sequence reads: CASSLRGNEQYF. The CDR3 DNA reads as TGTGCCAGCAGCTTGCGGGGCAACGAGCAGTACTTC.

In this sample, this clone turned up once. This chain uses TRBV5-8 with TRBJ2-1, with no clear D. The CDR3 runs to 16 residues. CDR1 SGHTS and CDR2 YDEGEE come from the germline V gene. Trimming took off 3 bases at V and 2 bases at J, with 15 bases between the two ends. CDR3 region: CASSSPEETTYNEQFF. The CDR3 DNA follows: TGTGCCAGCAGCTCACCCGAGGAGACAACCTACAATGAGCAGTTCTTC.

The rearrangement uses TRBV7-2 and TRBJ1-1; D is unclear. The CDR3 is 14 amino acids. V lost 2 bases and J lost 3, with 10 bases in between. Germline V gene lookup returns CDR1 SGHTA and CDR2 FQGNSA. DNA of the CDR3: TGTGCCAGCAGCTTACTCCGTGAGTACACTGAAGCTTTCTTT. Translated, it gives CASSLLREYTEAFF.

This clone has just a few counts. The chain combines TRBV19 with TRBJ1-5; 8 bases are shared with TRBD1. V lost 7 bases, J lost 5 bases, and 7 bases stayed unmatched. CDR3 length equals 14 residues. Germline CDR1 LNHDA, CDR2 SQIVND (reference sequence). The CDR3 DNA sequence: TGTGCCAGTACCCCGACAGGGGAAGATCAGCCCCAGCATTTT. It is translated as CASTPTGEDQPQHF.

The chain uses TRBV27 and TRBJ2-5, with 10 bases matching TRBD2. V shed 4 bases and J 5 bases; nucleotides not matched to a gene: 13. Per germline, CDR1 MNHEY and CDR2 SMNVEV (reference sequence). The CDR3 has 17 amino acids. DNA of the CDR3: TGTGCCAGCAGTTCCCTAGATAGAGCGGGAGGGCCGGAGACCCAGTACTTC. It yields the protein CASSSLDRAGGPETQYF.

The chain is built from TRBV10-3 and TRBJ1-1; D ambiguous. Germline V gives CDR1 ENHRY, CDR2 SYGVKD. V was cut by 3 bases and J by 4 bases, with 18 bases left in between. The CDR3 runs to 16 residues. CDR3 amino acids: CAISEVKGAPGTEAFF. As DNA, the CDR3 is TGTGCCATCAGTGAAGTAAAGGGCGCCCCGGGCACTGAAGCTTTCTTT.

The gene calls are TRBV28 and TRBJ2-1, with a weak D call TRBD1 (6 bases). The germline V and J ends were trimmed by 8 bases and 4 bases, with 21 bases remaining between them. The CDR3 totals 16 residues. The germline gives CDR1 MDHEN, CDR2 SYDVKM. The CDR3 region is CASSGMGARYYNEQFF. The DNA for the CDR3 is TGTGCCAGCTCAGGTATGGGGGCGCGCTATTACAATGAGCAGTTCTTC.

In regard to this clone: Other DNA sequences of this sample code for an identical CDR3. The chain links TRBV18 to TRBJ1-1, with 7 bases matching TRBD1. J lost 3 bases, V lost 6 bases, and 4 bases had no gene match. The germline V gene encodes CDR1 KGHSH and CDR2 LQKENI. This CDR3 is built from 13 residues. The CDR3 coding sequence is TGTGCCAGCTCGCCCACAGGGGACACTGAAGCTTTCTTT. It encodes CASSPTGDTEAFF.

The chain employs TRBV6-5 and TRBJ2-3; TRBD1 matches 9 bases. Germline lookup yields CDR1 MNHEY and CDR2 SVGAGI. The CDR3 contains 15 residues. V dropped 5 bases and J dropped 5; count of bases not matched to a gene: 8. This CDR3 is CASSIQGAQEDTQYF. CDR3 in DNA: TGTGCCAGCAGTATACAGGGGGCGCAGGAAGATACGCAGTATTTT.